This T cell receptor beta chain was captured by sequencing in a study of T cells in tuberculosis. Sorting used thawed, overnight-rested PBMC stained with anti-CD3, a viability dye and GMM-loaded CD1B tetramer. The lipid loaded on the CD1B tetramers was C32 glucose monomycolate from Rhodococcus equi. Study observations and caveats: Low-affinity CD1B-GMM tetramer-binding T cells may have been missed.

Per the germline V gene, CDR1 is DFQATT and CDR2 is SNEGSKA (reference sequence). CDR3 length: 10 amino acids. The repertoire was sequenced with immunoSEQ multiplex PCR; TCRdb's copy has only in-frame clones and lacks some. The top ten hold over 1.5% of the sample, which has 88,000 or so clones, roughly 93% seen once. The chain recombines TRBV20-1 with TRBJ1-2, with D perhaps TRBD1 (6 bases). The sequence was obtained from an adult woman with latent tuberculosis. Sequenced: CD1b-GMM tetramer-negative cells sorted from PBMCs. The CDR3 bases are TGCATGGGCAGGGGCAATGGCTACACCTTC. Protein: CMGRGNGYTF.